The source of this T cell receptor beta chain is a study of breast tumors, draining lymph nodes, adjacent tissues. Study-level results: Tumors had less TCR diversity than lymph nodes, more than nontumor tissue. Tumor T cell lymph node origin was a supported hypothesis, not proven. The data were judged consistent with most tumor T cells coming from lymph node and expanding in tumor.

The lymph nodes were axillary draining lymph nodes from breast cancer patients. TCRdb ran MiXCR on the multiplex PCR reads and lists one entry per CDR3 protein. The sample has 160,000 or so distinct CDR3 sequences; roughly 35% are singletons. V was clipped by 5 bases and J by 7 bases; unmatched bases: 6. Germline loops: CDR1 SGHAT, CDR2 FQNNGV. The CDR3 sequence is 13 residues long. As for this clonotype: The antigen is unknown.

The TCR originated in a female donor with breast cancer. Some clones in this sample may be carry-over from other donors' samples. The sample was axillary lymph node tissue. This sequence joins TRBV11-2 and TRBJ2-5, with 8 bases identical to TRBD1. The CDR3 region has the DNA TGTGCCAGCAGCCCTGGACAGGGCAGGACCCAGTACTTC. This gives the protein CASSPGQGRTQYF. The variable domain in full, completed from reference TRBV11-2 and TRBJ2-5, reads EAGVAQSPRYKIIEKRQSVAFWCNPISGHATLYWYQQILGQGPKLLIQFQNNGVVDDSQLPKDRFSAERLKGVDSTLKIQPAKLEDSAVYLCASSPGQGRTQYFGPGTRLLVL.